The clone carrying this T cell receptor (beta chain) has at least ten counts. The record originates from a study of blood T cell repertoires in COVID-19. V was cut by 2 bases and J by 6 bases, with 17 bases left in between. Germline CDR1 is MNHEY and CDR2 is SVGAGI. The CDR3 is made up of 15 amino acids. TCRdb's table, derived via immunoSEQ multiplex PCR, lists solely in-frame clones and lacks some. The sample has 180,000 or so clones, around 87% seen once. This receptor was taken from a woman over 75 in a cohort sampled during active or convalescent COVID-19. The V call is TRBV6-5, the J call TRBJ2-7; D is perhaps TRBD1 (5 bases). Sequenced sample: peripheral blood. The CDR3 is CASSYRPRGLSEQYF. As DNA, the CDR3 is TGTGCCAGCAGTTACCGGCCTAGGGGTTTGAGCGAGCAGTACTTC.